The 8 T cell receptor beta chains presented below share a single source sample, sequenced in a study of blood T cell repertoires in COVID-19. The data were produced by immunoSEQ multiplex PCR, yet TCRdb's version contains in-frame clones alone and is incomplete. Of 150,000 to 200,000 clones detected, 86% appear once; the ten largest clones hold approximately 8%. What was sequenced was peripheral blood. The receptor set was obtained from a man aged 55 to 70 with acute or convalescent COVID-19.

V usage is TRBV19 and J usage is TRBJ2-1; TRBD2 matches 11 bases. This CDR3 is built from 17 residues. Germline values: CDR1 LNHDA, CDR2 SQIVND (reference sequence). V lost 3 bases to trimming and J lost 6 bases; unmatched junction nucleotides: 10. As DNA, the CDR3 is TGTGCCAGTAGTATTCTAACGACTAGCGGGAACGTCAATGAGCAGTTCTTC. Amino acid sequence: CASSILTTSGNVNEQFF.

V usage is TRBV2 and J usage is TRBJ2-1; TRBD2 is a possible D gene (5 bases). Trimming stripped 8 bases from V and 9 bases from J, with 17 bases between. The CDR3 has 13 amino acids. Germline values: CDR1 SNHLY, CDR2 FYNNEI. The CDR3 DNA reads TGTGCCAGCTCCCCCGGGCTCAGCGGTGAGCAGTTCTTC. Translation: CASSPGLSGEQFF.

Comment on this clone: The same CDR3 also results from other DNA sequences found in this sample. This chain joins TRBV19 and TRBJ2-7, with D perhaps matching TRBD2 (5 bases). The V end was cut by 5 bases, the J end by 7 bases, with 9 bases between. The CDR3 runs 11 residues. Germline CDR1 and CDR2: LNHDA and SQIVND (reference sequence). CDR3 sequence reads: CASSGSGEQYF. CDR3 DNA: TGTGCCAGTAGTGGTTCGGGAGAGCAGTACTTC.

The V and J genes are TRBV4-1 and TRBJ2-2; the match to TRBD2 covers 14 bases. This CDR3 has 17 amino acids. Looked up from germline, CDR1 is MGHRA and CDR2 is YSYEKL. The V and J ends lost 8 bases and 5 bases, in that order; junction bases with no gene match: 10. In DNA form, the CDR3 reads TGCGCCAGCTCCAGTTCTAGACTAGCGGGAGGGACCGGGGAGCTGTTTTTT. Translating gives CASSSSRLAGGTGELFF.

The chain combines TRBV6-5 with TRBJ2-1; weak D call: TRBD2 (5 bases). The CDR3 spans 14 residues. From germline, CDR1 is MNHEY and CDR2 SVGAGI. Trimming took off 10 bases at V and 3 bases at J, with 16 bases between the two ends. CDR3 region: CATPKSSYYNEQFF. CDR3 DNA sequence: TGTGCCACCCCAAAATCTAGCTACTACAATGAGCAGTTCTTC.

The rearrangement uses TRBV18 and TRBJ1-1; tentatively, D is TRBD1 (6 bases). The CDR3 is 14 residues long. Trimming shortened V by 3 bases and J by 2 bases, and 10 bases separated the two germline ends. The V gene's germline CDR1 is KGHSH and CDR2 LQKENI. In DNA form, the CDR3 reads TGTGCCAGCTCACCTGGACAGTACAACACTGAAGCTTTCTTT. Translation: CASSPGQYNTEAFF.

CDR3 region: CASSSPDRGNTIYF. The CDR3 bases are TGCGCCAGCAGCTCCCCGGACAGGGGAAACACCATATATTTT. The rearrangement links TRBV5-1 to TRBJ1-3, with 7 nucleotides matching TRBD1. The ends lost 3 bases at V and 4 bases at J; junction bases unmatched: 4. The CDR3 sequence is 14 residues long. Germline V gene lookup returns CDR1 SGHRS and CDR2 YFSETQ.

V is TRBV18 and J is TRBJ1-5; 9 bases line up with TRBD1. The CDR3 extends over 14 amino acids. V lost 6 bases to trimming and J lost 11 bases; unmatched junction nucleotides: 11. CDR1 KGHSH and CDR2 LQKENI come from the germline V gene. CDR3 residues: CASSPGQGLSAQHF. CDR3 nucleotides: TGTGCCAGCTCCCCGGGACAGGGACTTTCCGCCCAGCATTTT.